The subject of this entry is one TCR beta chain. Its antigen is unknown. The data are from a study of T-cell memory formation after mild COVID-19. Study observations and caveats: Later expanders leaned CD4+, whereas clones that contracted between day 15 and 85 were balanced CD4/CD8.

TCRdb re-called the 5' RACE reads with MiXCR, one entry per CDR3 protein. The profile shows around 500,000 distinct CDR3 sequences, about 20% of them singletons. V lost 1 base and J 2 bases, leaving 6 bases between the germline ends. The germline CDR1 and CDR2 sequences are LGHNA and YSLEER. The CDR3 covers 14 residues. The chain joins TRBV4-3 to TRBJ1-3; D perhaps matches TRBD1 (6 bases). This sequence was found in an adult woman who had mild COVID-19 (a few samples of this study predate the infection). Cell type and time point are not known. The sequencing input was PBMCs or a T cell subset sorted from them (not recorded which). The CDR3 loop is CASSQGTAGNTIYF. The CDR3 DNA is TGCGCCAGCAGCCAAGGGACAGCTGGAAACACCATATATTTT.